Below, one TCR beta chain is given with its context. Antigen: not known. This sample stems from a study of shared clonotypes between healthy human individuals. The CDR3 is 15 residues long. Germline CDR1 reads MDHEN; CDR2 reads SYDVKM. Trimming removed 3 bases from V and 5 bases from J; junction bases left unmatched: 8. TCRdb's copy holds only in-frame clones and misses some; the assay was immunoSEQ multiplex PCR. The data contain 980,000 or so clones, around three quarters of them singletons. Study results and limitations: Clonotype sharing among donors was expected to depend on sequencing depth.

Sequenced material: memory CD4+ T cells sorted from blood. Described subset: CD45RA-negative fraction. The receptor was isolated from a man aged 18 to 30 in good health. The rearrangement joins TRBV28 to TRBJ2-5, with 8 bases identical to TRBD1. Here the CDR3 DNA reads TGTGCCAGCAGTTTTCCGGACAGGGATATGGAGACCCAGTACTTC. It translates to CASSFPDRDMETQYF.